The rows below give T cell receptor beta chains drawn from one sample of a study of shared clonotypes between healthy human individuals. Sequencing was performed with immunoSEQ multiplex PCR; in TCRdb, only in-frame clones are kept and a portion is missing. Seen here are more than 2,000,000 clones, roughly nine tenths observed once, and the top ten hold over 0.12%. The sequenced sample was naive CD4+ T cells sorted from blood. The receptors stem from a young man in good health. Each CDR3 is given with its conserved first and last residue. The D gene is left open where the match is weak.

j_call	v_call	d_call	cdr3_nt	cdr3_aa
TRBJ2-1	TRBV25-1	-	TGTGCCAGTCAGCGTATCTCCTACAATGAGCAGTTCTTC	CASQRISYNEQFF
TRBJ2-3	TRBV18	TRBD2	TGTGCCAGCTCACCACTCGCAGCGGGGGGAAGCACAGATACGCAGTATTTT	CASSPLAAGGSTDTQYF
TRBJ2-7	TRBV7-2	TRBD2	TGTGCCAGCAGCTTAGCGCTCAGCGGGAGCTACGAGCAGTACTTC	CASSLALSGSYEQYF
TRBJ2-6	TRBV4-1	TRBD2	TGCGCCAGCAGCCAAGATAGGCTAGCGGTTTTCTCTGGGGCCAACGTCCTGACTTTC	CASSQDRLAVFSGANVLTF
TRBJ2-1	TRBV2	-	TGTGCCAGCAGTGAAGCTTACAATGAGCAGTTCTTC	CASSEAYNEQFF
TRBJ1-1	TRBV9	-	TGTGCCAGCAGCGTTTCGCCGGGACAAGGCTTGGACACTGAAGCTTTCTTT	CASSVSPGQGLDTEAFF
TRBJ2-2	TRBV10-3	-	TGTGCCATCAGTGGGGGCAGCAATTTGAACACCGGGGAGCTGTTTTTT	CAISGGSNLNTGELFF
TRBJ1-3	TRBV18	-	TGTGCCAGCTCACCACAGGCCGCCAGTAGTAACACCATATATTTT	CASSPQAASSNTIYF
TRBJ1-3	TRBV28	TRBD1	TGTGCCAGCAGTTTAGACTTGGGACAGGGAAACACCATATATTTT	CASSLDLGQGNTIYF
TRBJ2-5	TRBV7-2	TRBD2	TGTGCCAGCAGCCCTGAAACCGGGACTAGCGTCCAAGAGACCCAGTACTTC	CASSPETGTSVQETQYF
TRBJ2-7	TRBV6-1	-	TGTGCCAGCAACCCTTTCGGGGTTGCCTACGAGCAGTACTTC	CASNPFGVAYEQYF
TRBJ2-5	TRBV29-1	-	TGCAGCGTTGTGGACAAGGGGGTTGAGACCCAGTACTTC	CSVVDKGVETQYF
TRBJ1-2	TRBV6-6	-	TGTGCCAGTATCTTATACGAAAAGGATGGCTACACCTTC	CASILYEKDGYTF
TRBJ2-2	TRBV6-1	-	TGTGCCAGCATTAATAGCGGGAACACCGGGGAGCTGTTTTTT	CASINSGNTGELFF